These T cell receptor beta chains were read from a single sample in a study of neurological immune-mediated disorders. In TCRdb, the 5' RACE reads were re-called with MiXCR into one record per CDR3 protein. The sample has nearly 60,000 distinct CDR3 sequences; around 3.4% are singletons. The sample comprised PBMCs. These receptors were obtained from a woman aged 25 to 39 with multiple sclerosis. Both conserved end residues are part of each CDR3. D genes are given only for firm matches. Clone size, where shown, is once, few, many, or a class for clones that have expanded.

v_gene	d_gene	j_gene	abundance	CDR3aa	CDR3nt
TRBV20-1	-	TRBJ2-6	many	CSAGGTIRSSGANVLTF	TGCAGTGCTGGGGGGACAATAAGATCCTCTGGGGCCAACGTCCTGACTTTC
TRBV20-1	-	TRBJ2-3	many	CSARRPDTSTDTQYF	TGCAGTGCTAGAAGACCGGATACTAGCACAGATACGCAGTATTTT
TRBV20-1	-	TRBJ2-2	many	CSARLPGGWNTGELFF	TGCAGTGCTAGACTGCCAGGAGGTTGGAACACCGGGGAGCTGTTTTTT
TRBV20-1	TRBD2	TRBJ2-7	many	CSARAISGTSYEQYF	TGCAGTGCTAGAGCGATTAGCGGGACCTCCTACGAGCAGTACTTC
TRBV20-1	-	TRBJ2-1	few	CSATTSLAYGGQFF	TGCAGTGCTACCACCTCCCTCGCGTATGGTGGTCAGTTCTTC
TRBV5-1	TRBD1	TRBJ2-3	many	CASSPRQGADTQYF	TGCGCCAGCAGCCCCCGACAGGGGGCCGATACGCAGTATTTT
TRBV4-1	TRBD1	TRBJ1-1	many	CASSRMTGSTEAFF	TGCGCCAGCAGCCGAATGACAGGGAGTACTGAAGCTTTCTTT
TRBV20-1	-	TRBJ1-6	many	CSASRDSYNSPLNF	TGCAGTGCGAGCCGAGACTCCTATAATTCACCCCTCAACTTT
TRBV7-8	-	TRBJ2-1	many	CASSPLGGPVYDEQFF	TGTGCCAGCAGCCCTTTGGGCGGGCCCGTATATGATGAGCAGTTCTTC
TRBV5-6	TRBD1	TRBJ2-5	many	CASTPGQGALGTQYF	TGTGCCAGCACCCCCGGACAGGGGGCGCTTGGGACCCAGTACTTC
TRBV25-1	TRBD2	TRBJ2-3	many	CASSESTSGPSTDTQYF	TGTGCCAGCAGTGAATCTACTAGCGGCCCGAGCACAGATACGCAGTATTTT
TRBV5-1	-	TRBJ2-1	many	CASSLDQPERGQFF	TGCGCCAGCAGCTTGGATCAACCCGAAAGAGGGCAGTTCTTC
TRBV3-1	-	TRBJ2-1	many	CASSQVLGRHNEQFF	TGTGCCAGCAGCCAAGTGTTGGGCAGACACAATGAGCAGTTCTTC
TRBV3-1	TRBD2	TRBJ2-1	many	CASSQVFAGGPRNEQFF	TGTGCCAGCAGCCAAGTCTTTGCGGGAGGGCCCCGGAATGAGCAGTTCTTC
TRBV6-5	TRBD2	TRBJ2-1	many	CASSSGRAKNEQFF	TGTGCCAGCAGTAGCGGGAGGGCCAAGAATGAGCAGTTCTTC
TRBV29-1	TRBD1	TRBJ2-5	-	CSVEDQGQGKTQYF	TGCAGCGTTGAAGATCAGGGACAGGGGAAGACCCAGTACTTC
TRBV20-1	TRBD2	TRBJ2-3	many	CSATNLGTRYTDTQYF	TGCAGTGCGACCAACCTCGGGACTAGATACACAGATACGCAGTATTTT
TRBV20-1	-	TRBJ2-7	many	CSASSPGGHYEQYF	TGCAGTGCTAGCTCACCCGGCGGTCACTACGAGCAGTACTTC
TRBV12-3/TRBV12-4	-	TRBJ2-3	many	CASTSTDTQYF	TGTGCCAGCACCAGCACAGATACGCAGTATTTT
TRBV7-9	TRBD1	TRBJ2-1	many	CASSSRDRVNNEQFF	TGTGCCAGCAGCTCCCGGGACAGGGTGAACAATGAGCAGTTCTTC
TRBV9	-	TRBJ1-3	many	CASSERGGGGVSGNTIYF	TGTGCCAGCAGTGAAAGGGGCGGCGGGGGGGTCTCTGGAAACACCATATATTTT
TRBV9	TRBD2	TRBJ2-3	many	CASSPRPGLATDTQYF	TGTGCCAGCAGCCCGCGCCCGGGACTAGCGACAGATACGCAGTATTTT
TRBV5-1	TRBD1	TRBJ2-5	many	CASSYSGQGGETQYF	TGCGCCAGCAGCTATTCGGGACAGGGAGGAGAGACCCAGTACTTC
TRBV20-1	-	TRBJ2-2	many	CSASPGGDTGELFF	TGCAGTGCTAGTCCCGGGGGCGACACCGGGGAGCTGTTTTTT
TRBV5-1	TRBD1	TRBJ2-5	many	CASSQKGARETQYF	TGCGCCAGCAGCCAAAAGGGGGCACGGGAGACCCAGTACTTC
TRBV20-1	-	TRBJ2-1	many	CSAQKAGLGGDEQFF	TGCAGTGCGCAAAAAGCCGGGTTAGGAGGGGATGAGCAGTTCTTC
TRBV2	-	TRBJ2-3	many	CASSEVGDTQYF	TGTGCCAGCAGTGAGGTGGGAGATACGCAGTATTTT
TRBV20-1	-	TRBJ2-1	many	CSARRGISYNEQFF	TGCAGTGCTAGGCGGGGAATCTCCTACAATGAGCAGTTCTTC
TRBV7-7	-	TRBJ2-2	many	CASRQGRTSGELFF	TGTGCCAGCCGTCAGGGGAGGACGAGCGGGGAGCTGTTTTTT
TRBV20-1	TRBD1	TRBJ2-2	few	CSARVTGGTGELFF	TGCAGTGCTAGAGTAACAGGGGGCACCGGGGAGCTGTTTTTT
TRBV9	TRBD2	TRBJ2-7	-	CASSVSGTPYEQYF	TGTGCCAGCAGCGTTAGCGGGACTCCCTACGAGCAGTACTTC
TRBV12-3/TRBV12-4	-	TRBJ2-3	few	CASSGTGPGTDTQYF	TGTGCCAGCAGCGGAACAGGTCCTGGGACAGATACGCAGTATTTT
TRBV20-1	TRBD2	TRBJ2-1	-	CSAGAQTPTSEQFF	TGCAGTGCTGGGGCCCAAACCCCGACTAGCGAGCAGTTCTTC
TRBV27	TRBD2	TRBJ2-1	many	CASSSPGLVMRNEQFF	TGTGCCAGCAGTTCACCGGGACTAGTCATGAGAAATGAGCAGTTCTTC
TRBV6-5	TRBD1	TRBJ1-6	many	CASRQQGLGSPLHF	TGTGCCAGCAGACAACAGGGGTTGGGTTCACCCCTCCACTTT